This T cell receptor (delta chain) was recorded in a study of gamma-delta T cells after stem cell transplantation. Comments on this clone: A far larger clone is a single base away, which makes a read error likely.

TCRdb reran clone calling via CATT on the RT-PCR reads. This sample has roughly 2,000 delta-chain clones, with around 18% found just once. CDR1 and CDR2 from the germline V gene are GEAIGNYY and EKD. The CDR3 runs 17 residues. Source material: gamma-delta T cells. This clonotype was sampled from a human donor. It is not recorded whose cells these are; they may come from a transplant donor. J is TRDJ1 and V is TRDV2; 9 bases fit TRDD3. The CDR3, as DNA: TGTGCCTGTGACTCTATAGACGGGGGGATACTTTCCGATACACTCATCTTT. Amino acids: CACDSIDGGILSDTLIF.